This is a list of T cell receptor beta chains from one sample in a study of blood T cells in healthy people across ages. TCRdb redid the calling of the 5' RACE reads with MiXCR, one entry per CDR3 protein. The sample has fewer than 950,000 distinct CDR3 sequences; 35% to 40% are singletons. The sample was blood. These receptors were taken from a man in his late teens or twenties in good health. Both conserved end residues are trimmed from each CDR3. The size entry is marked missing in some rows and otherwise reads once, few, many or a size class.

len	v_gene	abundance	j_gene	CDR3aa
13	TRBV2	-	TRBJ2-1	ASSPLGLDVNEQF
15	TRBV20-1	-	TRBJ2-1	SAGEINRGGPGNEQF
15	TRBV7-2	-	TRBJ1-6	ASSLDPPTIGESPLH
12	TRBV20-1	few	TRBJ2-4	SATARGRENIQY
17	TRBV4-2	few	TRBJ2-5	ASSQASFGQGLIGETQY
11	TRBV28	many	TRBJ2-5	ASNGGFQETQY
12	TRBV20-1	few	TRBJ1-4	SARRDGRGEKLF
13	TRBV7-2	-	TRBJ2-1	ASTQGRFGYNEQF
17	TRBV7-7	-	-	ASSPTSGTSGRAIETQY
14	TRBV7-2	few	TRBJ2-1	ASSLFSGGDYNEQF
13	TRBV10-3	few	TRBJ1-6	AISEGDSYNSPLH
14	TRBV3-1	-	TRBJ2-6	ASTQGEDSGANVLT
14	TRBV20-1	-	TRBJ1-1	SARSKDRALNTEAF
13	TRBV19	-	TRBJ2-3	ASSLAGTNTDTQY
14	TRBV5-1	-	TRBJ2-1	ASSLNAGTGNNEQF
10	TRBV12-3/TRBV12-4	many	TRBJ1-2	ASTGGYYGYT
13	TRBV6-5	-	TRBJ2-1	ASRRTVGSYNEQF
11	TRBV7-9	many	TRBJ2-7	ASSTTGLYEQY
15	TRBV3-1	-	TRBJ1-5	ASSPSGGKGRNQPQH
11	TRBV3-1	-	TRBJ1-6	ASGSSLNSPLH
14	TRBV21-1	-	TRBJ1-2	ASSNPQYRANYGYT
11	TRBV10-2	many	TRBJ2-5	ASSGSGKETQY
11	TRBV11-1	-	TRBJ1-2	ASSFAGTDGYT
14	TRBV6-6	many	TRBJ2-3	ASRMGTGRSTDTQY
13	TRBV7-3	once	-	ASGSSGGGLETQY
15	TRBV21-1	-	TRBJ2-4	ASSNTWASGPANIQY
13	TRBV7-8	few	TRBJ2-7	ASSSPRDSPYEQY
13	TRBV7-2	few	TRBJ2-1	ASSLRGLTYNEQF
12	TRBV7-2	-	TRBJ1-2	ASSLERQSYGYT
14	TRBV29-1	few	-	SVDGTSGSSYNEQY
15	TRBV7-8	-	TRBJ2-6	ASSLEDRRSGANVLT
10	TRBV12-3/TRBV12-4	-	TRBJ1-1	ASCGGGTEAF
13	TRBV7-9	-	TRBJ2-2	ASSLAGILTGELF
12	TRBV10-3	few	TRBJ2-1	AISNMGPNNEQF
12	TRBV4-3	-	TRBJ2-7	ASSQDVRSYEQY
14	TRBV6-2/TRBV6-3	once	TRBJ2-2	ASSPPSGSGTGELF
13	TRBV12-3/TRBV12-4	few	TRBJ2-2	ASSPGHINTGELF
13	TRBV5-1	many	TRBJ2-3	ASSLVWGSTDTQY
14	TRBV20-1	-	TRBJ2-3	SAKGVLTGPADTQY
12	TRBV21-1	-	TRBJ2-5	ASSKRRGSNEQY
12	TRBV6-5	-	TRBJ2-2	ASTRSRVTGELF
17	TRBV7-3	-	-	ASSNDDGGATSSYNEQY
15	TRBV5-1	-	TRBJ2-7	ASSLGGGRHSYNEQY
13	TRBV4-2	many	TRBJ2-5	ASSQDTGEGETQY
12	TRBV2	-	TRBJ2-5	ASSDGGTWETQY
18	TRBV4-3	-	TRBJ1-6	ASSQDPNAGGLAYNSPLH
13	TRBV4-2	many	TRBJ2-1	ASSPRDRGRNEQF
13	TRBV9	-	TRBJ2-5	ANSPHDRAQETQY
10	TRBV7-2	-	TRBJ2-1	ASILEWGEQF
15	TRBV15	-	TRBJ2-2	ATSRDEAGGNTGELF
16	TRBV4-1	-	TRBJ2-4	ASSQEGGGGASKNIQY
9	TRBV25-1	many	TRBJ2-1	ASLGVNEQF
12	TRBV4-1	-	TRBJ1-5	ASSQGFPNQPQH
11	TRBV3-1	-	TRBJ2-5	ASSQAPEGGQY
16	TRBV28	few	TRBJ2-4	ASSLIRLGLGHQNIQY